This is a list of T cell receptor beta chains from one sample in a study of cytotoxic CD8 clonotypes in ibrutinib-treated CLL. Assay: immunoSEQ multiplex PCR; the TCRdb copy retains only in-frame clones and omits some. The data contain around 330,000 clones, around 66% of them singletons. The sequences come from PBMCs, collected after 36 months of ibrutinib treatment. Every receptor here comes from a human donor with chronic lymphocytic leukemia. Both conserved end residues are part of each CDR3. The D gene is left open where the match is weak. Expanded clones are given a class, and other clones once, few, many or no size at all.

v_gene	d_gene	len	j_gene	abundance	CDR3nt	CDR3aa
TRBV6-5	-	13	TRBJ1-2	few	TGTGCCAGCAGTCTCGGGGTCAACTATGGCTACACCTTC	CASSLGVNYGYTF
TRBV7-9	TRBD1	14	TRBJ2-7	-	TGTGCCAGCAGCCATGGGACAGACTGGGGCGAGCAGTACTTC	CASSHGTDWGEQYF
TRBV6-1	-	13	TRBJ2-7	-	TGTGCCAGCAGTGACAGGTTCTCCTACGAGCAGTACTTC	CASSDRFSYEQYF
TRBV4-1	TRBD1	15	TRBJ1-4	-	TGCGCCAGCAGCCAGATAGGGACAGTAGGTGAAAAACTGTTTTTT	CASSQIGTVGEKLFF
TRBV7-9	-	11	TRBJ2-5	many	TGTGCCAGCAGCTCAGGGGAGACCCAGTACTTC	CASSSGETQYF
TRBV11-2	-	14	TRBJ2-7	-	TGTGCCAGCAGCTATCAGGGTTCCTTCTACGAGCAGTACTTC	CASSYQGSFYEQYF
TRBV6-6	TRBD1	16	TRBJ1-6	few	TGTGCCAGCAGTTACGGAACAGGGGGGTATAATTCACCCCTCCACTTT	CASSYGTGGYNSPLHF
TRBV27	TRBD1	20	TRBJ2-6	-	TGTGCCAGCAGTTTATCGAGCGGGACAGGGGCAACTGCGGGGGCCAACGTCCTGACTTTC	CASSLSSGTGATAGANVLTF
TRBV29-1	-	13	TRBJ1-2	-	TGCAGCGCCCCTAAAGAATCTAACTATGGCTACACCTTC	CSAPKESNYGYTF
TRBV6-4	TRBD1	19	TRBJ2-1	-	TGTGCCAGCAGACAACCGGGACAGGGGGCCGGGAGCTCCTACAATGAGCAGTTCTTC	CASRQPGQGAGSSYNEQFF
TRBV11-2	-	15	TRBJ2-1	-	TGTGCCAGCAGCTCCCCCCAGCTCCTTCACAATGAGCAGTTCTTC	CASSSPQLLHNEQFF
TRBV18	-	16	TRBJ1-1	-	TGTGCCAGCTCACCGAGCAGGGACCCCGGGAACACTGAAGCTTTCTTT	CASSPSRDPGNTEAFF
TRBV7-8	-	17	TRBJ1-2	-	TGTGCCAGCAGCTTAGCGGACCCCTGGGACCCACAATATGGCTACACCTTC	CASSLADPWDPQYGYTF
TRBV18	-	15	TRBJ2-7	few	TGTGCCAGCTCACCAGGTCCAGGCGGCACGTACGAGCAGTACTTC	CASSPGPGGTYEQYF
TRBV29-1	-	12	TRBJ2-1	-	TGCAGCGTTGAAGATGGGGGGAATGAGCAGTTCTTC	CSVEDGGNEQFF
TRBV9	-	14	TRBJ2-5	-	TGTGCCAGCAGTGGGGGCCCCATCCAAGAGACCCAGTACTTC	CASSGGPIQETQYF
TRBV28	TRBD1	16	TRBJ2-3	-	TGTGCCAGCAGTTTACTCCCCCGGACAGGGCCGGATACGCAGTATTTT	CASSLLPRTGPDTQYF
TRBV11-3	-	14	TRBJ2-1	once	TGTGCCAGCAGCTTAGTTTTCTCCTACAATGAGCAGTTCTTC	CASSLVFSYNEQFF
TRBV5-4	-	12	TRBJ2-5	-	TGTGCCAGCAGCAAACCTCAAGAGACCCAGTACTTC	CASSKPQETQYF
TRBV7-9	-	15	TRBJ1-4	once	TGTGCCAGCAGTCCAGCGGGGGGAGGTAGTGAAAAACTGTTTTTT	CASSPAGGGSEKLFF
TRBV28	-	15	TRBJ2-5	-	TGTGCCAGCAGTCCCCGATTTAGCCTAGAGGAGACCCAGTACTTC	CASSPRFSLEETQYF
TRBV2	-	17	TRBJ2-3	-	TGTGCCAGCAGTTCCTCAGGGGTTTTGCTAAGCACAGATACGCAGTATTTT	CASSSSGVLLSTDTQYF
TRBV5-1	-	15	TRBJ1-4	-	TGCGCCAGCAGCCCGGACCGAAATCCTAATGAAAAACTGTTTTTT	CASSPDRNPNEKLFF
TRBV7-2	-	14	TRBJ2-1	-	TGTGCCAGCAGCTTAGCGGCAGGGTACAATGAGCAGTTCTTC	CASSLAAGYNEQFF
TRBV18	TRBD2	15	TRBJ2-1	-	TGTGCCAGCGCCCCCCTAGCGGGGGGGCGCAATGAGCAGTTCTTC	CASAPLAGGRNEQFF
TRBV4-1	TRBD1	14	TRBJ1-3	-	TGCGCCAGCAGCCAGGACAGGGCCGGAAACACCATATATTTT	CASSQDRAGNTIYF
TRBV5-8	TRBD2	19	TRBJ2-7	-	TGTGCCAGCAGCTTGGCCGGGAAGACTAGCGCGACTGGGGAGTACGAGCAGTACTTC	CASSLAGKTSATGEYEQYF
TRBV10-1	-	13	TRBJ2-1	-	TGCGCCAGCAGTGAGGTTAGGGATGATGAGCAGTTCTTC	CASSEVRDDEQFF
TRBV19	-	13	TRBJ1-1	-	TGTGCCAGTAGCCGGGACGGGAACACTGAAGCTTTCTTT	CASSRDGNTEAFF
TRBV11-1	-	14	TRBJ2-4	-	TGTGCCAGCAGCTTAGGGGGTACCAAAAACATTCAGTACTTC	CASSLGGTKNIQYF
TRBV13	-	15	TRBJ1-2	-	TGTGCCAGCAGCCCACCTTCTCGCTGGGACTATGGCTACACCTTC	CASSPPSRWDYGYTF
TRBV7-2	-	15	TRBJ2-7	-	TGTGCCAGCAGCTCATCTTTGCAGAACAGGGACGAGCAGTACTTC	CASSSSLQNRDEQYF
TRBV28	TRBD2	14	TRBJ2-7	few	TGTGCCAGCACCCCCCCGGCGGGAGTAGGAGGGCAGTACTTC	CASTPPAGVGGQYF
TRBV7-8	-	15	TRBJ2-1	few	TGTGCCAGCAGCTCGCCTAGCACAGAATCGGAGGAGCAGTTCTTC	CASSSPSTESEEQFF
TRBV4-1	TRBD2	15	TRBJ2-1	-	TGCGCCAGCAGCCAAGATCTAGCGGCTGACAATGAGCAGTTCTTC	CASSQDLAADNEQFF
TRBV11-2	-	13	TRBJ2-3	-	TGTGCCAGCAGCTTAGCCTCAGGGTGGACGCAGTATTTT	CASSLASGWTQYF
TRBV7-3	TRBD2	18	TRBJ2-1	-	TGTGCCAGCAGCTTAAACCGAATGAGTAGCGGGGGCTACAATGAGCAGTTCTTC	CASSLNRMSSGGYNEQFF
TRBV2	TRBD1	12	TRBJ2-3	-	TGTGCCAGCCGACAGGGGGCAGATACGCAGTATTTT	CASRQGADTQYF
TRBV27	-	11	TRBJ2-2	-	TGTGCCAGCAGAGGAAGCGGGGAGCTGTTTTTT	CASRGSGELFF
TRBV7-3	-	16	TRBJ2-5	-	TGTGCCAGCAGCGATTCCAGGGCGTTTGAGGAAGAGACCCAGTACTTC	CASSDSRAFEEETQYF
TRBV7-8	-	15	TRBJ1-1	-	TGTGCCAGCAGCTTAGCGGTGGCAGGTGGCACTGAAGCTTTCTTT	CASSLAVAGGTEAFF
TRBV9	-	12	TRBJ2-1	-	TGTGCCAGCAGCCAACACTACAATGAGCAGTTCTTC	CASSQHYNEQFF
TRBV15	-	15	TRBJ2-7	once	TGTGCCACCAGCAGAGATCACGGAACATCCTACGAGCAGTACTTC	CATSRDHGTSYEQYF
TRBV5-1	-	14	TRBJ1-4	few	TGCGCCAGCAAGCTGTCGGTAGCGAATGAAAAACTGTTTTTT	CASKLSVANEKLFF
TRBV7-3	-	16	TRBJ1-2	few	TGTGCCAGCAGCTTAAATGCCGCCGGCGCACGCAGTGGCTACACCTTC	CASSLNAAGARSGYTF
TRBV11-2	TRBD1	14	TRBJ2-1	-	TGTGCCAGCAGCTTTGGGACAGAGGGTAATGAGCAGTTCTTC	CASSFGTEGNEQFF
TRBV5-1	-	14	TRBJ2-7	-	TGCGCCAGGATCCGGAGGCCCAGATCCTACGAGCAGTACTTC	CARIRRPRSYEQYF
TRBV4-1	TRBD2	16	TRBJ2-7	-	TGCGCCAGCAGTCAACAATGGACTAGCGGGACCTACGAGCAGTACTTC	CASSQQWTSGTYEQYF
TRBV6-1	TRBD1	14	TRBJ2-7	-	TGTGCCAGCAGTGAATCGGACAGGACGCTCGGGCAGTACTTC	CASSESDRTLGQYF
TRBV5-1	TRBD2	15	TRBJ2-7	-	TGCGCCAGCAGCCCTGGGGCGGGGGACTCCTACGAGCAGTACTTC	CASSPGAGDSYEQYF
TRBV21-1	-	15	TRBJ1-1	-	TGTGCCAGCACCCCCCTCGACAGCTTGAACACTGAAGCTTTCTTT	CASTPLDSLNTEAFF
TRBV7-2	-	13	TRBJ2-3	-	TGTGCCAGCAGCGGACAGAGGAGAGATACGCAGTATTTT	CASSGQRRDTQYF
TRBV4-1	-	16	TRBJ2-1	once	TGCGCCAGCAGCCGGAGCAGGTCCAGGGGGGACAATGAGCAGTTCTTC	CASSRSRSRGDNEQFF
TRBV18	TRBD1	17	TRBJ2-6	once	TGTGCCAGCTCACCAGAGGCAGGGGGTCCTGGGGCCAACGTCCTGACTTTC	CASSPEAGGPGANVLTF